Listed here are 18 T cell receptor beta chains from one sample, sequenced in a study of cytomegalovirus exposure and HLA in healthy donors. PCR employed 60 Vbeta and 13 Jbeta primers. Libraries were prepared by immunoSEQ multiplex PCR; TCRdb keeps only in-frame clonotypes and omits some of them. The top ten clones hold 1.6% of a sample with some 190,000 clones, roughly 80% of them seen once. The sample taken for sequencing was PBMCs. The receptors stem from a woman aged 18 to 35 in good health and CMV-seronegative.

The chain carries TRBV7-3 and TRBJ2-1, with TRBD2 matching 8 bases. V lost 3 bases to trimming and J lost 0 bases; unmatched junction nucleotides: 4. The length of the CDR3 is 16 residues. Germline V lookup: CDR1 SGHTA, CDR2 FQGTGA. CDR3 sequence (DNA): TGTGCCAGCAGCTTCGGGGGGGAAAGCTCCTACAATGAGCAGTTCTTC. Residues: CASSFGGESSYNEQFF.

V and J are TRBV7-9 and TRBJ2-7; 8 nucleotides line up with TRBD1. This CDR3 is built from 16 residues. V lost 5 bases and J lost 2; bases outside the gene matches: 11. CDR1 SEHNR and CDR2 FQNEAQ come from the germline V gene (reference sequence). CDR3 loop: CASSPRQGPVAYEQYF. CDR3 in DNA: TGTGCCAGCAGCCCCCGACAGGGGCCCGTTGCCTACGAGCAGTACTTC.

This clone was observed a single time. CDR3 DNA sequence: TGTGCCAGCAGTTTATCGGGGATAACTGAAGCTTTCTTT. Its translation is CASSLSGITEAFF. The rearrangement joins TRBV28 to TRBJ1-1, with D hard to call. Germline V gene sequence: CDR1 MDHEN, CDR2 SYDVKM. Trimming shortened V by 1 base and J by 5 bases, and 8 bases separated the two germline ends. This CDR3 contains 13 residues.

The chain links TRBV7-8 to TRBJ2-5; 7 positions agree with TRBD1. Germline CDR1 reads SGHVS; CDR2 reads FQNEAQ. The junction had 11 bases not matched to a gene; V was cut back by 5 bases and J by 5 bases. The CDR3 consists of 15 residues. This chain's CDR3 is CASSTNRGSGETQYF. The CDR3 DNA reads as TGTGCCAGCAGCACGAACAGGGGCTCGGGGGAGACCCAGTACTTC.

V is TRBV7-3 and J is TRBJ1-2; TRBD1 matches at 7 bases. Germline loops: CDR1 SGHTA, CDR2 FQGTGA. V gave up 2 bases and J gave up 6 bases; unmatched junction bases: 3. The length of the CDR3 is 13 residues. The CDR3 reads CASSLHGTDGYTF. DNA for the CDR3: TGTGCCAGCAGCTTACATGGGACAGATGGCTACACCTTC.

The chain joins TRBV2 to TRBJ2-7, with D perhaps matching TRBD1 (6 bases). The CDR3 runs 15 residues. Germline-derived CDR1 and CDR2 are SNHLY and FYNNEI. Trimming stripped 0 bases from V and 1 base from J, with 10 bases between. The CDR3 is CASSEAGQLSYEQYF. As DNA, the CDR3 is TGTGCCAGCAGTGAAGCGGGACAACTTTCCTACGAGCAGTACTTC.

This clone was counted a few times. This sequence joins TRBV5-1 and TRBJ1-2; TRBD1 matches at 9 bases. Germline lookup yields CDR1 SGHRS and CDR2 YFSETQ. Germline trimming cut 3 bases from V and 3 bases from J; bases unmatched to any gene: 3. CDR3 length equals 14 residues. This CDR3 reads CASSSWTGDYGYTF. Written as DNA, the CDR3 is TGCGCCAGCAGCTCGTGGACAGGGGACTATGGCTACACCTTC.

V usage is TRBV6-1 and J usage is TRBJ2-3; weak D call: TRBD2 (6 bases). Trimming stripped 7 bases from V and 0 bases from J, with 14 bases between. The germline CDR1 and CDR2 sequences are MNHNS and SASEGT. The CDR3 loop spans 15 amino acids. The CDR3 reads CASNEAGPSTDTQYF. In nucleotides, the CDR3 is TGTGCCAGCAACGAGGCGGGACCAAGCACAGATACGCAGTATTTT.

V and J are TRBV5-1 and TRBJ2-4; D remains unclear. V was shortened by 1 base and J by 6 bases, with 5 bases between the two germline ends. Germline V gene lookup returns CDR1 SGHRS and CDR2 YFSETQ. CDR3 size: 12 residues. CDR3 coding DNA: TGCGCCAGCAGCTTGAACTCAAACATTCAGTACTTC. This sequence encodes CASSLNSNIQYF. The full variable domain, rest sourced from reference TRBV5-1 and TRBJ2-4, is KAGVTQTPRYLIKTRGQQVTLSCSPISGHRSVSWYQQTPGQGLQFLFEYFSETQRNKGNFPGRFSGRQFSNSRSEMNVSTLELGDSALYLCASSLNSNIQYFGAGTRLSVL.

This clone was counted only a few times. Other DNA sequences in this specimen translate into the identical CDR3. This rearrangement joins TRBV9 to TRBJ1-1; no clear D gene. Trimming removed 0 bases at V and 3 bases at J, with 6 bases between. The CDR3 loop spans 13 amino acids. From germline, CDR1 is SGDLS and CDR2 YYNGEE. As DNA, the CDR3 is TGTGCCAGCAGCGTAGGTCGTGACACTGAAGCTTTCTTT. Translated, it gives CASSVGRDTEAFF. Full variable domain (missing parts from reference TRBV9 and TRBJ1-1): DSGVTQTPKHLITATGQRVTLRCSPRSGDLSVYWYQQSLDQGLQFLIQYYNGEERAKGNILERFSAQQFPDLHSELNLSSLELGDSALYFCASSVGRDTEAFFGQGTRLTVV.

V gene TRBV6-1 combines with J gene TRBJ2-5, with a possible D match to TRBD2 (6 bases). The germline gives CDR1 MNHNS, CDR2 SASEGT. This CDR3 spans 14 amino acids. V lost 6 bases and J lost 5, with 16 bases in between. The CDR3 spells CASRQGRELETQYF. The CDR3 DNA is TGTGCCAGCAGGCAGGGACGGGAGCTTGAGACCCAGTACTTC.

The V gene is TRBV5-1, the J gene TRBJ2-2; TRBD2 matches 8 bases. The germline V gene encodes CDR1 SGHRS and CDR2 YFSETQ. The J segment lost 7 bases and the V segment lost 3 bases, leaving 20 bases of the junction unmatched. The CDR3 length is 19 residues. CDR3 sequence: CASSSTGSGGLYQHGELFF. CDR3 DNA: TGCGCCAGCAGCTCGACCGGATCGGGGGGGCTTTATCAGCACGGGGAGCTGTTTTTT.

This rearrangement joins TRBV11-1 to TRBJ2-1; 12 bases are shared with TRBD2. The junction had 4 bases not matched to a gene; V was cut back by 4 bases and J by 6 bases. The CDR3 contains 15 residues. CDR1 SGHAT and CDR2 FQDESV come from the germline V gene (reference sequence). CDR3 nucleotide sequence: TGTGCCAGCAGCTCCGGACTAGCGGGAAGCAATGAGCAGTTCTTC. As protein: CASSSGLAGSNEQFF.

The rearrangement joins TRBV4-1 to TRBJ2-3, with D possibly matching TRBD2 (5 bases). This CDR3 is built from 16 residues. The V and J ends lost 0 bases and 0 bases respectively, with 10 bases between them. Germline CDR1 and CDR2: MGHRA and YSYEKL. This CDR3 is CASSQERPGSTDTQYF. The CDR3 DNA reads as TGCGCCAGCAGCCAAGAACGACCGGGGAGCACAGATACGCAGTATTTT.

The rearrangement joins TRBV19 to TRBJ2-7; TRBD1 aligns across 8 bases. The CDR3 covers 14 residues. The V and J ends lost 1 base and 1 base, in that order; junction bases with no gene match: 0. CDR1 LNHDA and CDR2 SQIVND come from the germline V gene (reference sequence). CDR3 in amino acids: CASSIGTGSYEQYF. CDR3 bases: TGTGCCAGTAGTATAGGGACAGGGTCCTACGAGCAGTACTTC.

The chain employs TRBV19 and TRBJ1-5, with 11 bases that match TRBD1. The germline CDR1 and CDR2 sequences are LNHDA and SQIVND (reference sequence). V shed 5 bases, J shed 3 bases, and the junction held 9 bases outside the gene matches. The CDR3 is 17 residues long. This CDR3 is CASSDRDRGYTNQPQHF. For the CDR3, the DNA is TGTGCCAGTAGTGACCGGGACAGGGGGTATACCAATCAGCCCCAGCATTTT.

The chain links TRBV7-3 to TRBJ2-6, with D uncertain. The ends were cut back, 2 bases at V and 2 bases at J, with 16 bases in the middle. The CDR3 is 18 amino acids. CDR1 SGHTA and CDR2 FQGTGA come from the germline V gene. CDR3 DNA: TGTGCCAGCAGCTTAGTGAGCCTTGCCGTCGCTGGGGCCAACGTCCTGACTTTC. This gives the protein CASSLVSLAVAGANVLTF.

The chain combines TRBV7-2 with TRBJ1-4; maybe TRBD1 (6 bases). The germline V and J ends were trimmed by 6 bases and 3 bases, with 14 bases remaining between them. The length of the CDR3 is 15 residues. Germline V gene data show CDR1 as SGHTA and CDR2 as FQGNSA. The CDR3 sequence is CASRPNGQSNEKLFF. The CDR3 bases are TGTGCCAGCAGGCCCAACGGACAGTCTAATGAAAAACTGTTTTTT.